The clone carrying this TCR beta chain was recorded at least ten times. One entry per CDR3 protein, called by TCRdb with MiXCR from the RT-PCR reads. The sample yields around 700,000 distinct CDR3 sequences, approximately 14% seen once. The CDR3 has 15 residues. CDR1 and CDR2 (germline): MNHNY, SVGAGI (reference sequence). The V and J ends lost 7 bases and 6 bases, in that order; junction bases with no gene match: 9. The receptor was derived from a female donor in good health, serving as a healthy control. The rearrangement uses TRBV6-6 and TRBJ2-7; the match to TRBD2 covers 13 bases. Sequencing was carried out using memory CD4+ T cells from blood. CDR3 DNA: TGTGCCAGCAACCCGGGACTAGCGGGATTAGGCGAGCAGTACTTC. This codes for CASNPGLAGLGEQYF.